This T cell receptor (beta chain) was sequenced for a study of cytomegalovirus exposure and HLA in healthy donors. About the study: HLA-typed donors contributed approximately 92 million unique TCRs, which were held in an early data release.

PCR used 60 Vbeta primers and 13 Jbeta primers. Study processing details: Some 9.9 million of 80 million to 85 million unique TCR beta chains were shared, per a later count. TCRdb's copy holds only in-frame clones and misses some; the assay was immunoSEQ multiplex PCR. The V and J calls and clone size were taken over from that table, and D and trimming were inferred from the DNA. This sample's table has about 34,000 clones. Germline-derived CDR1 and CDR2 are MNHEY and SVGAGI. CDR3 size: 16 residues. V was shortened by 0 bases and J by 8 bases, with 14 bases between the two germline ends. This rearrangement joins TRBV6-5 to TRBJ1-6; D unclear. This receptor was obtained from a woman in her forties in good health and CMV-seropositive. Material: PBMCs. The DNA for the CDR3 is TGTGCCAGCAGTTACTCCCGGCACACTGCGGATTCACCCCTCCACTTT. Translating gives CASSYSRHTADSPLHF.